One and the same sample provided the 3 T cell receptor beta chains below, sequenced in a study of shared clonotypes between healthy human individuals. TCRdb's table, derived via immunoSEQ multiplex PCR, lists solely in-frame clones and lacks some. Seen here are 2 million to 2.5 million clones, 80% to 95% observed once, and the top ten hold roughly 0.36%. Material: naive CD4+ T cells from PBMCs. Subset given: CD45RA+ positively selected. These receptors came from a man in his late teens or twenties in good health. Some clones in this sample may be carry-over from other donors' samples.

Note on this clone: The same CDR3 also results from other DNA sequences found in this sample. The CDR3 DNA follows: TGTGCCTGGAGACTAGCGGGTGGCTACGAGCAGTACTTC. Its translation is CAWRLAGGYEQYF. The gene calls are TRBV30 and TRBJ2-7; the match to TRBD2 covers 9 bases. Germline CDR1 is GTSNPN and CDR2 is SVGIG (reference sequence). CDR3 length: 13 residues. The J segment lost 3 bases and the V segment lost 3 bases, leaving 3 bases of the junction unmatched.

This chain links TRBV28 with TRBJ1-2, with unresolved D. This CDR3 has 13 amino acids. The V end was cut by 6 bases, the J end by 0 bases, with 8 bases between. CDR1 is MDHEN and CDR2 is SYDVKM in the germline V gene. Here the CDR3 DNA reads TGTGCCAGCAGCATACAAGCTAACTATGGCTACACCTTC. As protein: CASSIQANYGYTF.

This CDR3 is CASSGRDPSNYGYTF. The CDR3 DNA reads as TGTGCCAGTAGTGGAAGGGACCCTTCAAACTATGGCTACACCTTC. V usage is TRBV19 and J usage is TRBJ1-2, with a tentative D call TRBD1 (5 bases). CDR1 is LNHDA and CDR2 is SQIVND in the germline V gene (reference sequence). The CDR3 is made up of 15 amino acids. V was shortened by 5 bases and J by 2 bases, with 15 bases between the two germline ends.